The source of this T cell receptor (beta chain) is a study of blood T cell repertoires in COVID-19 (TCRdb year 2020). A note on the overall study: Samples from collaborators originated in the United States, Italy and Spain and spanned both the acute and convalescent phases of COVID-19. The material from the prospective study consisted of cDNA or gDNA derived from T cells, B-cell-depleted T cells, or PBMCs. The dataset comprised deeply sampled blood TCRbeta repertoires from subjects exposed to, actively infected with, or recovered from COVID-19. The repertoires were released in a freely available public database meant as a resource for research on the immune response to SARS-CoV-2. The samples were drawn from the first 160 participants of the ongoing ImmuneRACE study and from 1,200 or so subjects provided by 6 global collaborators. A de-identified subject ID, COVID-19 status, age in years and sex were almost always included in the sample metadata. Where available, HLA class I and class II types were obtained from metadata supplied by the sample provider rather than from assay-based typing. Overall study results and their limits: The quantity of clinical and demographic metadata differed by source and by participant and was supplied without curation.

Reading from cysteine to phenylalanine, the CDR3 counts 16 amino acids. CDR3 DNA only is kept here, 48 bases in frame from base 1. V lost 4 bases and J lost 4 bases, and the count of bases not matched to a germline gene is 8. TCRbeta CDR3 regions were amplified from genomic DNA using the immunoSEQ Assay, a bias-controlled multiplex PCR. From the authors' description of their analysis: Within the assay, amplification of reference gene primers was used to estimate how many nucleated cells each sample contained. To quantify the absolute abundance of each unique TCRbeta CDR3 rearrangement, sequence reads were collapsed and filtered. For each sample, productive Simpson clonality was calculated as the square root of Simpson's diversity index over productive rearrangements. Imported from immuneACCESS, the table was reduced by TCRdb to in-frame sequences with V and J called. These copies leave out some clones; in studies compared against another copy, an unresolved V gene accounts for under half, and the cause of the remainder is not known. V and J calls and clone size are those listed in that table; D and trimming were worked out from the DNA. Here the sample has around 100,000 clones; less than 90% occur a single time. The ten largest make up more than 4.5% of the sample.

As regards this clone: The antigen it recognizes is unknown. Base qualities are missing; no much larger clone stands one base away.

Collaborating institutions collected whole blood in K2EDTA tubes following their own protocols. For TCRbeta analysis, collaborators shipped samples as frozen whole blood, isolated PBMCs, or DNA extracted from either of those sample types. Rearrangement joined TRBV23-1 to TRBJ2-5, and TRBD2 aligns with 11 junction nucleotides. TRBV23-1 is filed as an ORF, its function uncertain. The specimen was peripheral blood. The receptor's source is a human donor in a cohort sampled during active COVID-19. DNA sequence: TGCGCCAGCAGTCCGCCGACTAGCGGGAAGGCAGAGACCCAGTACTTC. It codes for CASSPPTSGKAETQYF.